This is a list of T cell receptor beta chains from one sample in a study of blood T cell repertoires in COVID-19. Sequencing was performed with immunoSEQ multiplex PCR; in TCRdb, only in-frame clones are kept and a portion is missing. Of tens of thousands of clones listed, 85% to 90% are singletons. The material sequenced was peripheral blood. These TCRs come from a woman of 80 years or more with active COVID-19. Both conserved end residues are part of each CDR3. Fields, in order: D gene, J gene, V gene, clone size, CDR3 protein, CDR3 DNA. The D gene is left open where the match is weak. Clone size appears in some rows only: once, few, many, or a class for an expanded clone.

TRBD1 TRBJ2-2 TRBV9 . CASSAGTATGELFF TGTGCCAGCAGCGCCGGGACAGCCACCGGGGAGCTGTTTTTT
TRBD1 TRBJ2-2 TRBV5-1 once CASSDSTGPGELFF TGCGCCAGCAGCGACTCGACAGGGCCCGGGGAGCTGTTTTTT
. TRBJ2-7 TRBV9 once CASSVAEQGLSLDEQYF TGTGCCAGCAGCGTAGCAGAGCAGGGGCTAAGCCTGGACGAGCAGTACTTC
. TRBJ1-6 TRBV6-1 . CASSEPRGGSPLHF TGTGCCAGCAGTGAACCCAGGGGTGGTTCACCCCTCCACTTT
. TRBJ1-5 TRBV5-8 . CASSLAGRLSNQPQHF TGTGCCAGCAGCTTGGCAGGGCGTTTGAGCAATCAGCCCCAGCATTTT
TRBD1 TRBJ1-2 TRBV11-1 . CASSLMGQGNYGYTF TGTGCCAGCAGCCTTATGGGACAGGGAAACTATGGCTACACCTTC
. TRBJ2-5 TRBV12-3/TRBV12-4 . CASGQSEETQYF TGTGCCAGCGGACAGTCAGAAGAGACCCAGTACTTC
TRBD1 TRBJ2-1 TRBV29-1 . CSAGQGGYNEQFF TGCAGCGCGGGACAGGGGGGATACAATGAGCAGTTCTTC
. TRBJ2-5 TRBV14 . CASSQRGGRETQYF TGTGCCAGCAGCCAACGCGGGGGCCGAGAGACCCAGTACTTC
. TRBJ2-7 TRBV19 once CASRQGSYEQYF TGTGCCAGTAGACAGGGATCGTACGAGCAGTACTTC
TRBD1 TRBJ2-1 TRBV5-8 . CASSLYRGSYNEQFF TGTGCCAGCAGCTTGTACAGGGGGTCCTACAATGAGCAGTTCTTC
TRBD2 TRBJ2-1 TRBV6-2/TRBV6-3 . CASSYSRGGGARNEQFF TGTGCCAGCAGTTACTCCCGAGGCGGGGGGGCCAGGAATGAGCAGTTCTTC
. TRBJ2-1 TRBV5-1 . CASSLPGFRVGQFF TGCGCCAGCAGCTTGCCGGGGTTTCGTGTCGGGCAGTTCTTC
TRBD2 TRBJ2-5 TRBV5-1 . CASSVVSRLLSRGGTQETQYF TGCGCCAGCAGCGTTGTATCCCGTCTCCTCTCCCGCGGGGGGACACAAGAGACCCAGTACTTC
TRBD1 TRBJ2-7 TRBV10-3 few CAIGDRAGEQYF TGTGCCATCGGGGACAGGGCCGGGGAGCAGTACTTC
. TRBJ2-2 TRBV2 . CASSVSVGELFF TGTGCCAGCAGTGTCTCGGTCGGGGAGCTGTTTTTT
. TRBJ1-1 TRBV11-2 . CASSLTDTTEAFF TGTGCCAGCAGCTTAACAGATACCACTGAAGCTTTCTTT
TRBD1 TRBJ2-5 TRBV11-3 . CASSSGTGPQETQYF TGTGCCAGCAGCTCCGGGACAGGGCCCCAAGAGACCCAGTACTTC
TRBD2 TRBJ2-5 TRBV7-3 . CASSPISGGGQETQYF TGTGCCAGCAGCCCCATTAGCGGGGGGGGACAAGAGACCCAGTACTTC
TRBD1 TRBJ1-2 TRBV5-8 once CASSLIQGASGYTF TGTGCCAGCAGCTTGATACAGGGGGCGAGTGGCTACACCTTC
. TRBJ1-1 TRBV7-8 . CASSLPGGMNTEAFF TGTGCCAGCAGCCTCCCGGGAGGGATGAACACTGAAGCTTTCTTT
TRBD2 TRBJ2-3 TRBV7-3 . CASSLSGGDTDTQYF TGTGCCAGCAGCCTTAGCGGGGGGGACACAGATACGCAGTATTTT
. TRBJ2-2 TRBV4-2 . CASSQPDRSSTGELFF TGTGCCAGCAGCCAACCCGACAGGTCAAGCACCGGGGAGCTGTTTTTT
TRBD1 TRBJ2-4 TRBV11-2 . CASSLERQGNIQYF TGTGCCAGCAGCTTAGAGAGACAGGGTAACATTCAGTACTTC
. TRBJ2-2 TRBV5-4 . CASSLSGVDTGELFF TGTGCCAGCAGCTTGTCGGGGGTGGACACCGGGGAGCTGTTTTTT
TRBD1 TRBJ1-3 TRBV5-8 . CASPGQGYYSGNTIYF TGTGCCAGCCCGGGACAGGGCTATTACTCTGGAAACACCATATATTTT
. TRBJ2-2 TRBV6-5 . CASRVMGSGELFF TGTGCCAGCAGGGTTATGGGCTCCGGGGAGCTGTTTTTT
TRBD1 TRBJ2-5 TRBV5-1 . CASSLGIGGQGFEETQYF TGCGCCAGCAGCTTGGGGATTGGTGGACAGGGTTTTGAGGAGACCCAGTACTTC
TRBD1 TRBJ1-2 TRBV19 . CASSMVGQALANYGYTF TGTGCCAGTAGTATGGTCGGACAGGCGCTAGCTAACTATGGCTACACCTTC
TRBD2 TRBJ2-1 TRBV9 . CASSVAIASGVHEQFF TGTGCCAGCAGCGTAGCTATCGCTAGCGGGGTGCATGAGCAGTTCTTC
. TRBJ1-2 TRBV27 . CASKDRNYGYTF TGTGCCAGCAAGGACAGAAACTATGGCTACACCTTC
TRBD1 TRBJ1-1 TRBV5-1 . CASSTGQGGTEAFF TGCGCCAGCAGCACGGGACAGGGAGGCACTGAAGCTTTCTTT
. TRBJ2-3 TRBV9 . CASSVDGFGTDTQYF TGTGCCAGCAGCGTCGACGGGTTCGGCACAGATACGCAGTATTTT
TRBD2 TRBJ2-1 TRBV9 . CASSAGTSVEQFF TGTGCCAGCAGCGCGGGGACTAGTGTTGAGCAGTTCTTC
. TRBJ2-2 TRBV19 . CASSIARSGELFF TGTGCCAGTAGTATAGCGAGGAGTGGGGAGCTGTTTTTT
TRBD1 TRBJ2-2 TRBV9 . CASSVQGVPGELFF TGTGCCAGCAGCGTTCAGGGGGTCCCCGGGGAGCTGTTTTTT
. TRBJ2-3 TRBV24-1 . CATSGLAQNTDTQYF TGTGCCACCAGTGGGCTAGCGCAAAACACAGATACGCAGTATTTT
TRBD1 TRBJ1-1 TRBV6-2/TRBV6-3 . CASSTIQGSGYSTEAFF TGTGCCAGCAGTACAATACAGGGGTCGGGGTATTCTACTGAAGCTTTCTTT
. TRBJ1-6 TRBV12-3/TRBV12-4 few CASSLASNSPLHF TGTGCCAGCAGTTTAGCTTCGAATTCACCCCTCCACTTT
. TRBJ2-1 TRBV6-2/TRBV6-3 . CASSRLSSSYNEQFF TGTGCCAGCAGCCGCCTTTCTAGCTCCTACAATGAGCAGTTCTTC
TRBD2 TRBJ2-3 TRBV7-3 . CASSSLAGGQDTQYF TGTGCCAGCAGCTCCTTAGCGGGGGGTCAAGATACGCAGTATTTT